The rows below give T cell receptor beta chains drawn from one sample of a study of blood T cell repertoires in COVID-19. Clones were sequenced by immunoSEQ multiplex PCR, and TCRdb holds only the in-frame ones, with some missing. Here the sample spans a few hundred thousand clones, approximately 80% being singletons. Specimen: peripheral blood. The origin of the receptors is a young man who had recovered from COVID-19. Each CDR3 is given with its conserved first and last residue. The D gene is left open where the match is weak. Size tells how often a clone was seen (once, few, many) or the class of an expanded clone, and some rows leave it out.

>-|-|TRBJ2-2|TRBV3-1/TRBV3-2
CASRRGGNTGELFF
TGTGCCAGCCGGAGGGGGGGTAACACCGGGGAGCTGTTTTTT
>-|-|TRBJ1-2|TRBV25-1
CASSDYGVVKGYTF
TGTGCCAGCAGTGACTACGGGGTCGTAAAGGGCTACACCTTC
>-|-|TRBJ2-1|TRBV12-3/TRBV12-4
CASSPDNEQFF
TGTGCCAGCAGTCCCGACAATGAGCAGTTCTTC
>TRBD2|-|TRBJ2-1|TRBV3-1/TRBV3-2
CASSQVAGGWNEQFF
TGTGCCAGCAGCCAAGTGGCGGGGGGCTGGAATGAGCAGTTCTTC
>-|-|TRBJ1-5|TRBV14
CASSQLGVMGQPQHF
TGTGCCAGCAGCCAACTAGGGGTCATGGGCCAGCCCCAGCATTTT
>TRBD2|-|TRBJ2-7|TRBV29-1
CSVEEGGQVQYF
TGCAGCGTTGAAGAGGGAGGGCAAGTGCAGTACTTC
>-|-|TRBJ2-2|TRBV24-1
CATSDLGDGAAGELFF
TGTGCCACCAGTGATTTGGGTGATGGGGCCGCCGGGGAGCTGTTTTTT
>TRBD2|-|TRBJ2-3|TRBV19
CASRTSADTQYF
TGTGCCAGTAGGACTAGCGCAGATACGCAGTATTTT
>-|-|TRBJ2-1|TRBV7-2
CASSLGWGRFIKNEQFF
TGTGCCAGCAGCCTAGGGTGGGGGCGCTTCATAAAAAATGAGCAGTTCTTC
>-|-|TRBJ1-5|TRBV2
CASTGPGGEQPQHF
TGTGCCAGCACCGGGCCGGGGGGGGAGCAGCCCCAGCATTTT
>TRBD1|-|TRBJ1-5|TRBV19
CASSRTTGYSNQPQHF
TGTGCCAGTAGTAGGACGACAGGGTATAGCAATCAGCCCCAGCATTTT
>-|-|TRBJ1-6|TRBV11-2
CASSLVPGNSPLHF
TGTGCCAGCAGCTTAGTTCCGGGGAATTCACCCCTCCACTTT
>TRBD1|-|TRBJ1-1|TRBV3-1/TRBV3-2
CASSQIDRAHTEAFF
TGTGCCAGCAGCCAAATTGACAGGGCCCACACTGAAGCTTTCTTT
>-|-|TRBJ1-2|TRBV9
CASSVGRDLGYGYTF
TGTGCCAGCAGCGTAGGGAGGGACCTGGGCTATGGCTACACCTTC
>-|-|TRBJ1-6|TRBV11-2
CASSLDPDDTLHF
TGTGCCAGCAGCTTAGATCCTGATGACACCCTCCACTTT
>-|-|TRBJ2-5|TRBV6-6
CASSGLETQYF
TGTGCCAGCAGCGGTTTGGAGACCCAGTACTTC
>TRBD2|-|TRBJ2-7|TRBV7-2
CASSLSGGTTYEQYF
TGTGCCAGCAGCCTAAGCGGGGGGACTACTTACGAGCAGTACTTC
>TRBD2|-|TRBJ2-5|TRBV6-1
CASSEALLSSGGETQYF
TGTGCCAGCAGTGAAGCGCTTTTGTCTAGCGGCGGAGAGACCCAGTACTTC
>TRBD2|-|TRBJ2-1|TRBV7-9
CASSFLGGNEQFF
TGTGCCAGCAGCTTCCTGGGGGGGAATGAGCAGTTCTTC
>TRBD1|-|TRBJ1-2|TRBV18
CASSPDREGGYTF
TGTGCCAGCTCACCGGACAGGGAAGGAGGCTACACCTTC
>-|-|TRBJ2-1|TRBV7-8
CASSEERVRIRFRFF
TGTGCCAGCAGCGAGGAACGGGTCCGAATTAGGTTTCGGTTCTTC
>-|-|TRBJ1-5|TRBV7-4
CASSFDQPQHF
TGTGCCAGCAGCTTCGATCAGCCCCAGCATTTT
>TRBD2|-|TRBJ2-1|TRBV27
CASSWGTSNEQFF
TGTGCCAGCAGTTGGGGGACTAGCAATGAGCAGTTCTTC
>TRBD1|once|TRBJ1-5|TRBV6-5
CASSTDRGSSTQHF
TGTGCCAGCAGCACTGACAGGGGATCTTCAACCCAGCATTTT
>-|-|TRBJ1-2|TRBV5-1
CASSFGQDQGTYTF
TGCGCCAGCAGCTTCGGGCAGGATCAGGGCACCTACACCTTC
>-|-|TRBJ1-5|TRBV7-2
CASSSRTTNQPQHF
TGTGCCAGCAGCTCTCGGACAACTAATCAGCCCCAGCATTTT